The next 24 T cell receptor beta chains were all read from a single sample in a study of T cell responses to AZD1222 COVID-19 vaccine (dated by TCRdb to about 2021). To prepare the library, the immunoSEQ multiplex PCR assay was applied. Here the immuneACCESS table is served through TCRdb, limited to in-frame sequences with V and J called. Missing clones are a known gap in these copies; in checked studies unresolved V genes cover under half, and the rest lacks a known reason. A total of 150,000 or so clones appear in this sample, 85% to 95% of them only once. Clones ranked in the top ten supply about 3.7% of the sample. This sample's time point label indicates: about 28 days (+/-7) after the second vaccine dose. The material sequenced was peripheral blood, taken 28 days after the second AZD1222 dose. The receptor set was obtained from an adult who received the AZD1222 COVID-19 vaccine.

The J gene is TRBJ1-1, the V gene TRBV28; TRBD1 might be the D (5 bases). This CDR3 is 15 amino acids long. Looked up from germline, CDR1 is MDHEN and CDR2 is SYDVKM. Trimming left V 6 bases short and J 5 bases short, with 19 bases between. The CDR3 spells CASSSNIRVGTEAFF. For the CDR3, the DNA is TGTGCCAGCAGCTCTAATATCAGGGTAGGGACTGAAGCTTTCTTT. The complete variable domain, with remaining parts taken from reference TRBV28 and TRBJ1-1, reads DVKVTQSSRYLVKRTGEKVFLECVQDMDHENMFWYRQDPGLGLRLIYFSYDVKMKEKGDIPEGYSVSREKKERFSLILESASTNQTSMYLCASSSNIRVGTEAFFGQGTRLTVV.

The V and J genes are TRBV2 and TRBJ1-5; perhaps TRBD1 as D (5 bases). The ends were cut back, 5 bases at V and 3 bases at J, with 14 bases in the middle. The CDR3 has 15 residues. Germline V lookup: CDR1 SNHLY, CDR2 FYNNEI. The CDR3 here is CASSPLDRPNQPQHF. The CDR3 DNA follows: TGTGCCAGCAGTCCACTCGACAGACCCAATCAGCCCCAGCATTTT.

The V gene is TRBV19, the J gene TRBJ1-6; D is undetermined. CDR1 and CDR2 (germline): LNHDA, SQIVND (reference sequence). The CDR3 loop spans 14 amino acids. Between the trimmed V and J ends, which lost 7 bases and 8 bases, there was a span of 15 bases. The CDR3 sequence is CASTKRGPDSPLHF. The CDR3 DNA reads TGTGCCAGTACCAAACGAGGTCCGGATTCACCCCTCCACTTT.

CDR3 amino acids: CASSPGQGVTEAFF. In DNA form, the CDR3 reads TGTGCCAGCAGCCCCGGACAGGGGGTCACTGAAGCTTTCTTT. This sequence joins TRBV11-3 and TRBJ1-1; TRBD1 matches 10 bases. This CDR3 is 14 amino acids long. V shed 5 bases, J shed 4 bases, and the junction held 4 bases outside the gene matches. The germline gives CDR1 SGHNT, CDR2 YENEEA.

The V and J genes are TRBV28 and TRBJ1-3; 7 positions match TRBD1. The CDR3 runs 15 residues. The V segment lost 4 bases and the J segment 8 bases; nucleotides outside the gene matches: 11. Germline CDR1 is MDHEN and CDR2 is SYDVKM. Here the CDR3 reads CASSSATGTLDTIYF. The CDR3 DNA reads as TGTGCCAGCAGTTCCGCGACAGGGACTTTAGACACCATATATTTT.

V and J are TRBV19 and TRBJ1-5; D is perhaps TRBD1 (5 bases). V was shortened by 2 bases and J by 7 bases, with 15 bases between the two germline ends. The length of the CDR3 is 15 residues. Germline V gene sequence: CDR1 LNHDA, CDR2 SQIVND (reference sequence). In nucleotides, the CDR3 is TGTGCCAGTAGTATACAGGGAGAGGTCCGACAGCCCCAGCATTTT. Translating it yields CASSIQGEVRQPQHF.

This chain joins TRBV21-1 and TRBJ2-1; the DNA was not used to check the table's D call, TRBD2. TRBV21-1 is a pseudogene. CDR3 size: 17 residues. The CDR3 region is CASSNPASGNSYNEQFF. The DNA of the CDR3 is TGTGCCAGCAGCAACCCTGCTAGCGGTAACTCCTACAATGAGCAGTTCTTC.

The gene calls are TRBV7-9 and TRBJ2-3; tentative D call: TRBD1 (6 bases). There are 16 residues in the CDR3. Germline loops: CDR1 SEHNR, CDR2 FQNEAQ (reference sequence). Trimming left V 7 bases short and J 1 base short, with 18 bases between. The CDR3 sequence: CASNSSRTAGTDTQYF. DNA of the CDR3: TGTGCCAGCAACTCCTCCAGGACAGCCGGCACAGATACGCAGTATTTT.

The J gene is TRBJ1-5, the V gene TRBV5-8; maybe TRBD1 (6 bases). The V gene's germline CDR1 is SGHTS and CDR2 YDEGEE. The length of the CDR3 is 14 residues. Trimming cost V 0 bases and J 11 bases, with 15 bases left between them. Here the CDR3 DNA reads TGTGCCAGCAGCTTGGTGCAGGGGCTTCTTACCCAGCATTTT. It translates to CASSLVQGLLTQHF. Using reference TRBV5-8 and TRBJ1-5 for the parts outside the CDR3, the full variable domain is EAGVTQSPTHLIKTRGQQATLRCSPISGHTSVYWYQQALGLGLQFLLWYDEGEERNRGNFPPRFSGRQFPNYSSELNVNALELEDSALYLCASSLVQGLLTQHFGDGTRLSIL.

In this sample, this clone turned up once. The CDR3 sequence is CASSREQGWGTEAFF. The CDR3 DNA reads as TGTGCCAGCAGCAGGGAACAGGGATGGGGGACTGAAGCTTTCTTT. The chain employs TRBV5-4 and TRBJ1-1; weak D call: TRBD1 (6 bases). Germline loops: CDR1 SGHNT, CDR2 YYREEE (reference sequence). This CDR3 contains 15 residues. Trimming left V 4 bases short and J 5 bases short, with 18 bases between.

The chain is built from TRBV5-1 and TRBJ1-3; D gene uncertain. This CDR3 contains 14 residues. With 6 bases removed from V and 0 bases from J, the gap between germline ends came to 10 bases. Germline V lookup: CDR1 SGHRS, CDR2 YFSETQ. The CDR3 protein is CASKELSSGNTIYF. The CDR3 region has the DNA TGCGCCAGCAAAGAGCTTAGCTCTGGAAACACCATATATTTT.

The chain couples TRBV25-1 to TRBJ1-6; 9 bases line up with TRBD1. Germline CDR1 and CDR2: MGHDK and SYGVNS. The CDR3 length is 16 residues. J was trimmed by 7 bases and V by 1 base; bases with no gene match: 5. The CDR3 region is CASSESRTGVNSPLHF. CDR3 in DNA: TGTGCCAGCAGTGAATCGCGGACAGGGGTCAATTCACCCCTCCACTTT.

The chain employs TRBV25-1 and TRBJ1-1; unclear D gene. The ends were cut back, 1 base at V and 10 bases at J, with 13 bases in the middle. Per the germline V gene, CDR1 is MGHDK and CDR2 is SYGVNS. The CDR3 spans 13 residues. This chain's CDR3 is CASSESGSRAAFF. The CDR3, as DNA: TGTGCCAGCAGTGAATCTGGCAGCCGGGCAGCTTTCTTT.

CDR3 DNA sequence: TGTGCCAGCAGTTATCGGGGGGACTATGGCTACACCTTC. Translating gives CASSYRGDYGYTF. V and J are TRBV27 and TRBJ1-2; TRBD1 is a possible D gene (5 bases). Germline V gene sequence: CDR1 MNHEY, CDR2 SMNVEV (reference sequence). V was pared by 4 bases and J by 3 bases, with 9 bases between. The CDR3 has 13 amino acids.

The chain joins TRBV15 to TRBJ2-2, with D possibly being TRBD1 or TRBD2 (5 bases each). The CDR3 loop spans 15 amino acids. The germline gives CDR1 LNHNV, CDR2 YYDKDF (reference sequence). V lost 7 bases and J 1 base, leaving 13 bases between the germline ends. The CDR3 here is CATTGLRGNTGELFF. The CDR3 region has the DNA TGTGCCACCACCGGTTTGAGGGGGAACACCGGGGAGCTGTTTTTT.

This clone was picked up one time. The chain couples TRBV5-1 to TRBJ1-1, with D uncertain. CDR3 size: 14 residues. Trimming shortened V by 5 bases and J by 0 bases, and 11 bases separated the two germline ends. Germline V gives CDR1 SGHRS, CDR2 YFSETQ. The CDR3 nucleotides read TGCGCCAGCAGAAGCGCCCTCATGAACACTGAAGCTTTCTTT. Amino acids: CASRSALMNTEAFF.

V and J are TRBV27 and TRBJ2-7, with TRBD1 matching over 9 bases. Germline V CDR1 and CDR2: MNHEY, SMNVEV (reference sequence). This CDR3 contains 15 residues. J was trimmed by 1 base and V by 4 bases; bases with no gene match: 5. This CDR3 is CASSWAGTGSYEQYF. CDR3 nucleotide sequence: TGTGCCAGCAGTTGGGCCGGGACAGGGTCCTACGAGCAGTACTTC.

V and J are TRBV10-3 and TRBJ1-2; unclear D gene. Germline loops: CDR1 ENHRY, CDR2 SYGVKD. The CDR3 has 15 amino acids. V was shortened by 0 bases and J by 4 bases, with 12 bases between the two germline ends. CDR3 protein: CAISESSPGFYGYTF. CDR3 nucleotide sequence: TGTGCCATCAGTGAGTCTTCACCCGGGTTCTATGGCTACACCTTC.

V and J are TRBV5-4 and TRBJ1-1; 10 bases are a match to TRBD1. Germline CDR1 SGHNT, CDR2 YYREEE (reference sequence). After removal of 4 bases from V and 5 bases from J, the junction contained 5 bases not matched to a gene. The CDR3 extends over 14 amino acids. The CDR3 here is CASSRDRGRTEAFF. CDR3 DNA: TGTGCCAGCAGCCGAGACAGGGGGCGTACTGAAGCTTTCTTT. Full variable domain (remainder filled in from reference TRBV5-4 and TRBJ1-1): ETGVTQSPTHLIKTRGQQVTLRCSSQSGHNTVSWYQQALGQGPQFIFQYYREEENGRGNFPPRFSGLQFPNYSSELNVNALELDDSALYLCASSRDRGRTEAFFGQGTRLTVV.

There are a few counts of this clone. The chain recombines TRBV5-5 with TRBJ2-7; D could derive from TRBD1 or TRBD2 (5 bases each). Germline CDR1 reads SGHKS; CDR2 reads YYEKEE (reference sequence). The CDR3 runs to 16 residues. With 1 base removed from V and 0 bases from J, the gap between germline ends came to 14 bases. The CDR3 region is CASSLLLAGSSYEQYF. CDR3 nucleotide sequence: TGTGCCAGCAGCTTGTTGTTGGCAGGGAGCTCCTACGAGCAGTACTTC.

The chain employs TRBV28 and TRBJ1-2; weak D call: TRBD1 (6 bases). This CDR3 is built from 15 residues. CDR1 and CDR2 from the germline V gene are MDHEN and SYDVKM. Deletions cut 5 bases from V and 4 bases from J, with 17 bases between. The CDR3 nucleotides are TGTGCCAGCAGTGCCCAACAGGGTTTCGGCTATGGCTACACCTTC. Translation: CASSAQQGFGYGYTF.

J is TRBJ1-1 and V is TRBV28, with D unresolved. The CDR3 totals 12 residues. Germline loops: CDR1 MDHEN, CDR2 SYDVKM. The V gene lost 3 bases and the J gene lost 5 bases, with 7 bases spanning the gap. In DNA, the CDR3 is TGTGCCAGCAGTTTTTCGGGGACTGAAGCTTTCTTT. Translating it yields CASSFSGTEAFF.

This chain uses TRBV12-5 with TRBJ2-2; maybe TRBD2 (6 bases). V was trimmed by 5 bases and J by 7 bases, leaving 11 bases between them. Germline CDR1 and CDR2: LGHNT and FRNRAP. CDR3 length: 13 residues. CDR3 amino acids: CASGGAGSGELFF. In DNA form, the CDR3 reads TGTGCTAGTGGTGGGGCGGGGAGCGGGGAGCTGTTTTTT.

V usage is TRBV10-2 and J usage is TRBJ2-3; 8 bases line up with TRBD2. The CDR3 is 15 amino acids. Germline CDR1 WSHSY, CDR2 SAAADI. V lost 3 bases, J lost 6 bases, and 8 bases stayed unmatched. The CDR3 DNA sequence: TGCGCCAGCAGTGAAGGCGGGAGGACTTTTGATACGCAGTATTTT. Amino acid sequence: CASSEGGRTFDTQYF.